The 26 T cell receptor beta chains below all came from one sample that was sequenced in a study of Graves' ophthalmopathy and Graves' hyperthyroidism. From RNA, the CDR3 regions of TCR beta chains were amplified and sequenced. The first round was an RT-PCR with HTBI primers, and the second round was a multiplex PCR. TCRdb called the multiplex PCR reads again in MiXCR, with one record for every CDR3 protein. The table lists some 390,000 distinct CDR3 sequences, 15% to 20% of them singletons. Sequences were obtained from peripheral blood. These TCRs come from a woman aged 18-35 years with Graves' ophthalmopathy.

This clonotype came up many times. This chain connects TRBV7-2 to TRBJ1-1; no clear D gene. This CDR3 has 17 residues. Germline CDR1 reads SGHTA; CDR2 reads FQGNSA. Trimming pared 0 bases from V and 1 base from J, leaving 15 bases between. The CDR3 reads CASSLAAATVKNTEAFF. CDR3 in DNA: TGTGCCAGCAGCTTAGCGGCAGCTACCGTTAAGAACACTGAAGCTTTCTTT. Full variable domain (missing parts from reference TRBV7-2 and TRBJ1-1): GAGVSQSPSNKVTEKGKDVELRCDPISGHTALYWYRQSLGQGLEFLIYFQGNSAPDKSGLPSDRFSAERTGGSVSTLTIQRTQQEDSAVYLCASSLAAATVKNTEAFFGQGTRLTVV.

This clonotype was found many times. This chain joins TRBV7-2 and TRBJ1-6; 10 bases are shared with TRBD1. V trimming: 1 base; J trimming: 13 bases; junction bases outside the gene matches: 4. This CDR3 comprises 14 residues. From germline, CDR1 is SGHTA and CDR2 FQGNSA. The CDR3 nucleotides are TGTGCCAGCAGCTTAGGGACAGGGGGTGCCCCCCTCCACTTT. Translated: CASSLGTGGAPLHF.

This clonotype has ten or more counts. The chain is built from TRBV28 and TRBJ2-7, with unresolved D. Germline assignment: CDR1 MDHEN and CDR2 SYDVKM. Trimming cost V 3 bases and J 0 bases, with 15 bases left between them. The CDR3 extends over 16 amino acids. Written as DNA, the CDR3 is TGTGCCAGCAGTTTTATTTCAGGAATTCCCTCCTACGAGCAGTACTTC. Protein sequence: CASSFISGIPSYEQYF.

Worth noting for this clonotype: This may come from a read error, since a much larger clone is one base off. This chain connects TRBV7-2 to TRBJ1-5, with 7 bases that match TRBD1. This CDR3 has 14 residues. Germline V CDR1 and CDR2: SGHTA, FQGNSA. The CDR3 region is CASKAWDSNKPQHF. The CDR3 nucleotides are TGTGCCAGCAAGGCCTGGGACAGCAATAAGCCCCAGCATTTT.

This clonotype was seen at least ten times. This sequence joins TRBV20-1 and TRBJ1-1; D is uncertain. This CDR3 spans 15 amino acids. Trimming removed 3 bases from V and 0 bases from J, with 14 bases in between. Germline values: CDR1 DFQATT, CDR2 SNEGSKA (reference sequence). The CDR3 DNA follows: TGCAGTGCTAGGTATTCAGGCATGATGAACACTGAAGCTTTCTTT. This encodes CSARYSGMMNTEAFF.

At least ten counts were recorded for this clonotype. The chain combines TRBV12-3 or TRBV12-4 with TRBJ1-5, with D maybe TRBD1 (5 bases). The CDR3 is made up of 15 amino acids. The ends were cut back, 5 bases at V and 0 bases at J, with 11 bases in the middle. The CDR3 loop reads CASSAQGLSNQPQHF. DNA of the CDR3: TGTGCCAGCAGTGCCCAGGGACTTAGCAATCAGCCCCAGCATTTT.

This clonotype was detected ten times or more. V and J are TRBV6-1 and TRBJ1-5, with a tentative D call TRBD1 (5 bases). Trimming removed 6 bases from V and 8 bases from J, with 11 bases in between. Germline CDR1 MNHNS, CDR2 SASEGT. This CDR3 comprises 12 residues. The DNA for the CDR3 is TGTGCCAGCAGGAGGGGTAGGGAGCCCCAGCATTTT. Its protein product is CASRRGREPQHF.

The gene calls are TRBV7-2 and TRBJ1-5; no clear D. The V end was cut by 6 bases, the J end by 6 bases, with 15 bases between. This CDR3 contains 14 residues. Per the germline V gene, CDR1 is SGHTA and CDR2 is FQGNSA. The CDR3 protein is CASSLRENRQPQHF. Written as DNA, the CDR3 is TGTGCCAGCAGTTTAAGAGAGAATCGTCAGCCCCAGCATTTT.

This clonotype occurred many times. The rearrangement links TRBV12-3 or TRBV12-4 to TRBJ2-7; a possible D gene is TRBD2 (5 bases). This CDR3 comprises 12 residues. Trimming pared 8 bases from V and 9 bases from J, leaving 17 bases between. This CDR3 is CASEGDTGRQYF. The CDR3 nucleotides are TGTGCCAGCGAAGGCGACACTGGGAGGCAGTACTTC.

This clonotype was observed many times. The rearrangement joins TRBV6-1 to TRBJ2-7, with TRBD1 matching over 7 bases. The germline gives CDR1 MNHNS, CDR2 SASEGT. There are 14 residues in the CDR3. The V segment lost 7 bases and the J segment 3 bases; nucleotides outside the gene matches: 9. The CDR3 protein is CASTQTGWNYEQYF. The CDR3 region has the DNA TGTGCCAGCACCCAGACAGGGTGGAACTACGAGCAGTACTTC.

At least ten counts were recorded for this clonotype. The rearrangement links TRBV6-2 or TRBV6-3 to TRBJ2-7; 8 bases are a match to TRBD1. Germline CDR1 is MNHEY and CDR2 is SVGEGT. The trim removed 4 bases at V and 0 bases at J, leaving 8 bases unmatched. The CDR3 is made up of 16 amino acids. The CDR3, as DNA: TGTGCCAGCAGTTCGCACCGGACAGGGAGCTCCTACGAGCAGTACTTC. Amino acids: CASSSHRTGSSYEQYF.

This clonotype was seen many times. The chain employs TRBV4-3 and TRBJ2-7, with D unresolved. This CDR3 region has 14 residues. CDR1 and CDR2 (germline): LGHNA, YSLEER. Trimming pared 6 bases from V and 3 bases from J, leaving 15 bases between. This chain's CDR3 is CASRPQSRIYEQYF. The CDR3 nucleotides read TGCGCCAGCAGGCCCCAGAGTAGGATCTACGAGCAGTACTTC.

This clonotype was detected many times. J is TRBJ2-7 and V is TRBV19; tentatively, D is TRBD1 (7 bases). Germline V lookup: CDR1 LNHDA, CDR2 SQIVND (reference sequence). Trimming pared 4 bases from V and 5 bases from J, leaving 15 bases between. This CDR3 has 14 amino acids. The DNA of the CDR3 is TGTGCCAGTAGTAGTTGGAGGGGGCGCGACGAGCAGTACTTC. This sequence encodes CASSSWRGRDEQYF.

The sample holds many counts of this clonotype. The rearrangement links TRBV19 to TRBJ2-5; D is unclear. CDR1 LNHDA and CDR2 SQIVND come from the germline V gene (reference sequence). Trimming took 1 base from V and 1 from J, leaving 7 bases between them. The CDR3 is 14 residues long. CDR3 sequence: CASSIVGIQETQYF. The CDR3, as DNA: TGTGCCAGTAGTATAGTGGGGATCCAAGAGACCCAGTACTTC.

This clonotype came up many times. V usage is TRBV11-3 and J usage is TRBJ2-7, with TRBD2 matching over 12 bases. Germline CDR1 reads SGHNT; CDR2 reads YENEEA. Trimming cost V 5 bases and J 4 bases; bases outside gene matches: 6. The CDR3 contains 15 residues. CDR3 coding DNA: TGTGCCAGCAGCCCCCGGACTAGCGGGGATTACGAGCAGTACTTC. The encoded protein is CASSPRTSGDYEQYF.

This clonotype was seen ten or more times. The genes are TRBV6-2 or TRBV6-3 and TRBJ1-1; TRBD1 matches 7 bases. The CDR3 has 13 amino acids. The ends lost 1 base at V and 7 bases at J; junction bases unmatched: 3. In germline, CDR1 is MNHEY, CDR2 SVGEGT. This CDR3 reads CASSYLGGSEAFF. The CDR3 DNA reads TGTGCCAGCAGTTACTTAGGGGGCAGTGAAGCTTTCTTT.

This clonotype showed up many times. The gene calls are TRBV28 and TRBJ1-1; D not certain. Trimming left V 3 bases short and J 3 bases short, with 5 bases between. This CDR3 comprises 12 residues. Germline CDR1 is MDHEN and CDR2 is SYDVKM. This CDR3 is CASSLVYTEAFF. The CDR3 nucleotides read TGTGCCAGCAGTTTGGTTTACACTGAAGCTTTCTTT.

J is TRBJ1-1 and V is TRBV6-2 or TRBV6-3; D perhaps matches TRBD1 (5 bases). V was pared by 7 bases and J by 7 bases, with 10 bases between. The CDR3 has 11 residues. CDR1 is MNHEY and CDR2 is SVGEGT in the germline V gene. CDR3 in amino acids: CASTPGHEAFF. CDR3 DNA sequence: TGTGCCAGCACTCCGGGGCATGAAGCTTTCTTT.

This clonotype was seen at least ten times. The CDR3 DNA reads as TGTGCCAGCAGCTTAAAGGCTACAGGGACTCTTCTAGCCAAAAACATTCAGTACTTC. Residues: CASSLKATGTLLAKNIQYF. This chain uses TRBV11-2 with TRBJ2-4; D possibly uses TRBD1 or TRBD2 (6 bases each). The CDR3 runs to 19 residues. The germline CDR1 and CDR2 sequences are SGHAT and FQNNGV. Trimming stripped 2 bases from V and 0 bases from J, with 20 bases between.

The chain recombines TRBV28 with TRBJ1-6; D not resolved. CDR3 length equals 16 residues. Germline CDR1 MDHEN, CDR2 SYDVKM. V lost 4 bases, J lost 0 bases, and 10 bases lay in between. The CDR3 DNA sequence: TGTGCCAGCAGTTCGGCGGTCGGCTCCTATAATTCACCCCTCCACTTT. This encodes CASSSAVGSYNSPLHF.

This chain joins TRBV18 and TRBJ2-1; 10 nucleotides align to TRBD2. This CDR3 spans 16 amino acids. Germline CDR1 and CDR2: KGHSH and LQKENI. The junction had 5 bases not matched to a gene; V was cut back by 2 bases and J by 4 bases. Here the CDR3 DNA reads TGTGCCAGCTCACCATACGGGACTAGCGAGTACAATGAGCAGTTCTTC. It specifies CASSPYGTSEYNEQFF.

This clonotype came up many times. The chain recombines TRBV2 with TRBJ2-7; D is unclear. This CDR3 spans 11 amino acids. Germline assignment: CDR1 SNHLY and CDR2 FYNNEI. Deletions cut 7 bases from V and 3 bases from J, with 7 bases between. DNA for the CDR3: TGTGCCAGCAAGACGGGCTACGAGCAGTACTTC. Translation gives CASKTGYEQYF.

In this sample, this clonotype turned up many times. The chain combines TRBV27 with TRBJ1-1; D is ambiguous. There are 13 residues in the CDR3. V shed 3 bases and J shed 1 base, with 6 bases lying between them. CDR1 is MNHEY and CDR2 is SMNVEV in the germline V gene (reference sequence). The CDR3 DNA follows: TGTGCCAGCAGTTTTACGCCGAACACTGAAGCTTTCTTT. This sequence encodes CASSFTPNTEAFF.

This clonotype was observed many times. The chain employs TRBV6-1 and TRBJ1-3, with D perhaps TRBD1 (5 bases). The germline gives CDR1 MNHNS, CDR2 SASEGT. The CDR3 runs to 14 residues. V dropped 4 bases and J dropped 0 bases, with 7 bases sitting between them. The CDR3 DNA follows: TGTGCCAGCAGTGTCGACAGCTCTGGAAACACCATATATTTT. Its protein is CASSVDSSGNTIYF.

The V call is TRBV28, the J call TRBJ2-5, with 7 bases identical to TRBD1. The V segment lost 6 bases and the J segment 4 bases; nucleotides outside the gene matches: 11. The germline gives CDR1 MDHEN, CDR2 SYDVKM. This CDR3 has 15 amino acids. CDR3: CASSPPRTGVETQYF. As DNA, the CDR3 is TGTGCCAGCAGCCCACCTAGGACAGGAGTAGAGACCCAGTACTTC.

This clonotype was observed many times. V gene TRBV2 combines with J gene TRBJ2-7; D remains unclear. This CDR3 comprises 10 residues. CDR1 and CDR2 from the germline V gene are SNHLY and FYNNEI. Trimming shortened V by 4 bases and J by 4 bases, and 2 bases separated the two germline ends. In DNA form, the CDR3 reads TGTGCCAGCAGTGTTTACGAGCAGTACTTC. Translation gives CASSVYEQYF.